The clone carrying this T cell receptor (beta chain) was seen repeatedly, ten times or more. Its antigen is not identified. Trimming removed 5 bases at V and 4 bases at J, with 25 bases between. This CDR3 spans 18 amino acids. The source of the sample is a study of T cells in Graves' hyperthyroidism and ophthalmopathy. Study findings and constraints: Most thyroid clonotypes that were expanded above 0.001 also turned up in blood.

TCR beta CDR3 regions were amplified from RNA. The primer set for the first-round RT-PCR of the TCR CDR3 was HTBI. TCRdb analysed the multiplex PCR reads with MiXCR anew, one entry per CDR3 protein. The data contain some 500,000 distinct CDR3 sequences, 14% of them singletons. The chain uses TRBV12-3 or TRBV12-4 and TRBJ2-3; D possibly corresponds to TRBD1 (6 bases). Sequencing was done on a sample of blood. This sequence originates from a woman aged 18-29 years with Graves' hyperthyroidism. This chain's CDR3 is CASSQTLTGKLRADTQYF. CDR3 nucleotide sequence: TGTGCCAGCAGTCAAACCCTCACAGGGAAGCTTCGGGCAGATACGCAGTATTTT.